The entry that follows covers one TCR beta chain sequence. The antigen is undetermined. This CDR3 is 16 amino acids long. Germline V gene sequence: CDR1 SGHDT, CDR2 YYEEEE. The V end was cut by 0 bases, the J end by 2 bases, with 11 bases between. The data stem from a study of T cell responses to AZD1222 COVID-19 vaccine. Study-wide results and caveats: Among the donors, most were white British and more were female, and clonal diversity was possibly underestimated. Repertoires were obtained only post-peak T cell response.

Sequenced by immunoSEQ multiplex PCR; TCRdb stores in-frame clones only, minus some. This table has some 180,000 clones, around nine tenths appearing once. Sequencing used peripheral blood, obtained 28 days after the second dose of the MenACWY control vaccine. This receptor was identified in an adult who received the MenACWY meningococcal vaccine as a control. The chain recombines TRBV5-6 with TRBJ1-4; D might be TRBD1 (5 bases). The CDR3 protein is CASSLVSGTTNEKLFF. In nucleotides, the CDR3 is TGTGCCAGCAGCTTGGTCAGCGGGACCACTAATGAAAAACTGTTTTTT.